This TCR beta chain derives from a study of cytomegalovirus exposure and HLA in healthy donors. Regarding the study as a whole: A reported reduction in N-insertions relative to the approximately 640-donor mean was seen in an Asian-associated ancestry cluster in a later analysis. The study designated about 160 TCR beta chains cytomegalovirus-associated. The sole available immune exposure information was CMV serostatus.

Turning to this clone: What it binds is not known.

PCR amplification relied on 60 Vbeta primers (plus 13 Jbeta primers). Some clones are missing from TCRdb's copy, which holds only in-frame ones; the method was immunoSEQ multiplex PCR. There are around 150,000 clones in the sample; roughly three quarters occur only once, and roughly 4.5% lies in the top ten. The receptor was derived from a man aged 18 to 29 in good health and CMV-seropositive. Material for sequencing was PBMCs.

DNA of the CDR3: TGCGCCAGCAGCCAGGGTACAGGGCCCAGGGAGCCCCAGCATTTT. This encodes CASSQGTGPREPQHF. The chain carries TRBV4-1 and TRBJ1-5; possible D gene TRBD1, 6 bases. With 3 bases removed from V and 8 bases from J, the gap between germline ends came to 17 bases. CDR3 length: 15 amino acids. Germline lookup yields CDR1 MGHRA and CDR2 YSYEKL.